These T cell receptor beta chains were read from a single sample in a study of T cells in narcolepsy. Sequenced by immunoSEQ multiplex PCR; TCRdb stores in-frame clones only, minus some. Of 25,000 to 35,000 clones in the sample, around four fifths were seen once. Sequenced: CD45RA- memory CD4+ T cells from PBMCs. The receptors were sampled from a human donor with narcolepsy. The CDR3 runs from the conserved cysteine through the conserved F or W. D genes are given only for firm matches. Not all rows give a size; the values are once, few, many and, for expanded clones, a class.

clone size | J gene | D gene | V gene | CDR3 DNA | CDR3 protein
NA | TRBJ2-3 | TRBD1 | TRBV6-5 | TGTGCCAGCAGTAACAGGGGTAGGGTAGATACGCAGTATTTT | CASSNRGRVDTQYF
NA | TRBJ1-2 | NA | TRBV5-6 | TGTGCCAGCAGCCGACTGAGAGGGTATGGCTACACCTTC | CASSRLRGYGYTF
NA | TRBJ2-3 | TRBD2 | TRBV2 | TGTGCCAGCCGGTCCCGGCGGGGGAGCACAGATACGCAGTATTTT | CASRSRRGSTDTQYF
NA | TRBJ1-3 | NA | TRBV29-1 | TGCAGCGTTGAAATTGGAAACACCATATATTTT | CSVEIGNTIYF
NA | TRBJ2-7 | NA | TRBV18 | TGTGCCAGCTCACCACCGGGCCGGGCCTACGAGCAGTACTTC | CASSPPGRAYEQYF
NA | TRBJ2-1 | NA | TRBV5-1 | TGCGCCAGCAGCAGGGGAGAATTCGACAATGAGCAGTTCTTC | CASSRGEFDNEQFF
NA | TRBJ2-7 | TRBD2 | TRBV2 | TGTGCCAGCAGAGTAGCGGGGGGCTCCTACGAGCAGTACTTC | CASRVAGGSYEQYF
NA | TRBJ2-7 | NA | TRBV9 | TGTGCCAGCAGCTCCAGTCCAAGCTCCTACGAGCAGTACTTC | CASSSSPSSYEQYF
NA | TRBJ1-4 | NA | TRBV27 | TGTGCCGTCGGGGGTCTAGGTAATGAAAAACTGTTTTTT | CAVGGLGNEKLFF
few | TRBJ2-4 | TRBD1 | TRBV5-1 | TGCGCCAGCAGCTTGGAAGGGACAGGGGGCGACATTCAGTACTTC | CASSLEGTGGDIQYF
NA | TRBJ1-2 | NA | TRBV5-4 | TGTGCCAGCAGCTTGGTCCAACAAAGGGCGGGCTACACCTTC | CASSLVQQRAGYTF
NA | TRBJ2-2 | NA | TRBV28 | TGTGCCAGCAGTTCGGACTCAAACACCGGGGAGCTGTTTTTT | CASSSDSNTGELFF
NA | TRBJ1-1 | NA | TRBV11-2 | TGTGCCAGCAGCTTAGTACGGCCCCAGAACACTGAAGCTTTCTTT | CASSLVRPQNTEAFF
once | TRBJ1-3 | NA | TRBV29-1 | TGCAGCGTTGGAATCGGAGGAGCCTCTGGAAACACCATATATTTT | CSVGIGGASGNTIYF
once | TRBJ2-2 | TRBD2 | TRBV5-1 | TGCGCCAGCAGCTTCCTAGCGGGTGGCACCGGGGAGCTGTTTTTT | CASSFLAGGTGELFF
NA | TRBJ2-7 | NA | TRBV10-2 | TGCGCCAGCAGTGAAGCGTACGAGCAGTACTTC | CASSEAYEQYF
NA | TRBJ1-4 | TRBD1 | TRBV5-4 | TGTGCCAGCAGCCGGACAGGGGGCGCTAATGAAAAACTGTTTTTT | CASSRTGGANEKLFF
few | TRBJ2-3 | TRBD2 | TRBV5-4 | TGTGCCAGCAGCTTGTCGGCGGGAGGGAGGGCAGATACGCAGTATTTT | CASSLSAGGRADTQYF
once | TRBJ2-1 | NA | TRBV28 | TGTGCCAGCAAAAGGGGCAGCTCCTACAATGAGCAGTTCTTC | CASKRGSSYNEQFF
NA | TRBJ1-1 | NA | TRBV7-8 | TGTGCCAGCAGCCCTTATACAGGACAGTCGGGCACTGAAGCTTTCTTT | CASSPYTGQSGTEAFF
once | TRBJ2-5 | NA | TRBV7-8 | TGTGCCAGCAGCTTAGGCTCTAGCTCTGGGGAGACCCAGTACTTC | CASSLGSSSGETQYF
NA | TRBJ1-6 | TRBD1 | TRBV6-5 | TGTGCCAGCAGACAGGGGGCTGAGAATTCACCCCTCCACTTT | CASRQGAENSPLHF
NA | TRBJ2-7 | NA | TRBV5-1 | TGCGCCAGCAGCCCCGACAACCTCAACGAGCAGTACTTC | CASSPDNLNEQYF
NA | TRBJ1-3 | TRBD1 | TRBV6-1 | TGTGCCAGCAGTGAAGGGACAGGCCCTGAATCTGGAAACACCATATATTTT | CASSEGTGPESGNTIYF
NA | TRBJ1-5 | NA | TRBV2 | TGTGCCAGCAGCGAGGTTACGCAGGGCAATCAGCCCCAGCATTTT | CASSEVTQGNQPQHF
NA | TRBJ2-5 | NA | TRBV19 | TGTGCCAGTAGTATGACCTCCGGGACACGACAAGAGACCCAGTACTTC | CASSMTSGTRQETQYF
NA | TRBJ1-2 | NA | TRBV11-2 | TGTGCCAGCAGCTTAGGTGGCAGCAACTATGGCTACACCTTC | CASSLGGSNYGYTF
NA | TRBJ1-3 | NA | TRBV5-6 | TGTGCCAGCAGCTGGGGAGGGGCCTCCTCTGGAAACACCATATATTTT | CASSWGGASSGNTIYF
NA | TRBJ1-2 | NA | TRBV6-1 | TGTGCCAGCAGCACTCAGGGTTATGGCTACACCTTC | CASSTQGYGYTF
NA | TRBJ1-1 | NA | TRBV18 | TGTGCCAGCTCCCCTGGGACGGCGAACACTGAAGCTTTCTTT | CASSPGTANTEAFF
NA | TRBJ1-4 | NA | TRBV6-5 | TGTGCCAGCAGTTACTCCCGACACGATAGTGAAAAACTGTTTTTT | CASSYSRHDSEKLFF
NA | TRBJ2-5 | NA | TRBV5-4 | TGTGCCAGCAGCGCAGCCCCGGGTGAGGGAGAGACCCAGTACTTC | CASSAAPGEGETQYF
NA | TRBJ2-5 | NA | TRBV15 | TGTGCCACCAGCAGACCGGACAGTTGGGAGCAGTACTTC | CATSRPDSWEQYF
NA | TRBJ1-4 | TRBD1 | TRBV19 | TGTGCCAGTAGTCCGCAGGGGGCTTTGGCTAATGAAAAACTGTTTTTT | CASSPQGALANEKLFF
NA | TRBJ1-6 | TRBD1 | TRBV9 | TGTGCCAGCAGCCCCATGACAGGGTTCAATTCACCCCTCCACTTT | CASSPMTGFNSPLHF
NA | TRBJ1-2 | NA | TRBV6-5 | TGTGCCAGCAGGGGGGCTAGCAACTATGGCTACACCTTC | CASRGASNYGYTF
NA | TRBJ1-2 | TRBD1 | TRBV27 | TGTGCCAGCAGTTTTCTTTTTGGCACCGGGACAGGATACTATGGCTACACCTTC | CASSFLFGTGTGYYGYTF
NA | TRBJ1-3 | NA | TRBV13 | TGTGCCAGCAGCTTCCCGACAGGTGGAAACACCATATATTTT | CASSFPTGGNTIYF
NA | TRBJ1-1 | NA | TRBV2 | TGTGCCGGCAAAACAGGGCTTATGAACACTGAAGCTTTCTTT | CAGKTGLMNTEAFF